This entry concerns a single T cell receptor (beta chain). Its antigen remains unidentified. This entry belongs to a study of beta chain features in type 1 diabetes. In the study overall: Patients did not differ from healthy donors in age, gender or cell yield.

Expressed TCRB transcripts were sequenced because the isolated RNA had all been reverse transcribed beforehand. The repertoire was sequenced with immunoSEQ multiplex PCR; TCRdb's copy has only in-frame clones and lacks some. The sample consists of roughly 370,000 clones, roughly 13% of them appearing once. Findings and limits, study-wide: Patients and controls would be equally affected if PCR favored shorter templates.

This CDR3 has 13 residues. Germline V gives CDR1 SGHVS, CDR2 FNYEAQ. V lost 0 bases and J lost 3, with 5 bases in between. Sorting that relied on CD45RO/CCR7/CD25/CD127/CD95/CD27 yielded CD4+ naive, central memory, regulatory and stem cell-like memory cells. Sequenced sample: naive CD4+ T cells from blood. This TCR derives from a young man in good health. The rearrangement links TRBV7-6 to TRBJ1-2; weak D call: TRBD1 (5 bases). DNA for the CDR3: TGTGCCAGCAGCTTAGCGGGGGACTATGGCTACACCTTC. This codes for CASSLAGDYGYTF. Looking up the rest from reference TRBV7-6 and TRBJ1-2 gives the full variable domain: GAGVSQSPRYKVTKRGQDVALRCDPISGHVSLYWYRQALGQGPEFLTYFNYEAQQDKSGLPNDRFSAERPEGSISTLTIQRTEQRDSAMYRCASSLAGDYGYTFGSGTRLTVV.